Below are 7 T cell receptor beta chains sequenced from a single sample in a study of brain T cells in children with intractable seizures. Time point: blood from clinic visit 5 months post-surgery; TSC patient then seizure free. Sequenced by immunoSEQ multiplex PCR; TCRdb stores in-frame clones only, minus some. The sample consists of a few hundred thousand clones, roughly 93% of them appearing once. The specimen comprised peripheral blood, sampled more than 4 months after surgery. The receptors shown here come from a boy in the first two years of life with tuberous sclerosis and intractable seizures.

The chain employs TRBV4-1 and TRBJ1-2; 10 bases fit TRBD1. CDR1 and CDR2 from the germline V gene are MGHRA and YSYEKL. CDR3 length equals 17 residues. Germline trimming cut 1 base from V and 4 bases from J; bases unmatched to any gene: 9. Here the CDR3 DNA reads TGCGCCAGCAGCCAAGCCCCGGGACAGGGGCTGGGCTATGGCTACACCTTC. It yields the protein CASSQAPGQGLGYGYTF.

The chain joins TRBV6-5 to TRBJ2-3; either TRBD1 or TRBD2 may fit D (7 bases each). V dropped 6 bases and J dropped 4 bases, with 14 bases sitting between them. This CDR3 comprises 14 residues. Germline CDR1 is MNHEY and CDR2 is SVGAGI. The CDR3: CASSLQGRADTQYF. The CDR3, as DNA: TGTGCCAGCAGCTTACAGGGGAGGGCAGATACGCAGTATTTT.

This clone was recorded only once. V usage is TRBV20-1 and J usage is TRBJ2-5; D gene ambiguous. Germline CDR1 reads DFQATT; CDR2 reads SNEGSKA (reference sequence). The CDR3 runs 11 residues. V lost 6 bases and J 0 bases, leaving 5 bases between the germline ends. CDR3: CSAGDQETQYF. In DNA, the CDR3 is TGCAGTGCGGGCGACCAAGAGACCCAGTACTTC.

This rearrangement joins TRBV18 to TRBJ2-5; no clear D gene. Germline V gives CDR1 KGHSH, CDR2 LQKENI. V lost 3 bases and J lost 1, with 9 bases in between. The CDR3 sequence is 14 residues long. CDR3 protein: CASSPGPAQETQYF. In nucleotides, the CDR3 is TGTGCCAGCTCACCGGGTCCAGCCCAAGAGACCCAGTACTTC. Complete variable domain (other parts from reference TRBV18 and TRBJ2-5): NAGVMQNPRHLVRRRGQEARLRCSPMKGHSHVYWYRQLPEEGLKFMVYLQKENIIDESGMPKERFSAEFPKEGPSILRIQQVVRGDSAAYFCASSPGPAQETQYFGPGTRLLVL.

This chain joins TRBV5-6 and TRBJ1-6; D not certain. Per germline, CDR1 SGHDT and CDR2 YYEEEE. The CDR3 is 15 residues long. The V gene lost 2 bases and the J gene lost 6 bases, with 12 bases spanning the gap. CDR3 bases: TGTGCCAGCAGCTTTTGGGATCCTATTAATTCACCCCTCCACTTT. Translated: CASSFWDPINSPLHF.

In DNA, the CDR3 is TGTGCCACCAGTGACTCGGGCGGGGAGCTAAGGGATACGCAGTATTTT. Its protein is CATSDSGGELRDTQYF. The V gene is TRBV24-1, the J gene TRBJ2-3, with D perhaps TRBD2 (6 bases). The CDR3 is made up of 16 amino acids. V shed 4 bases and J shed 6 bases, with 19 bases lying between them. Germline V gene sequence: CDR1 KGHDR, CDR2 SFDVKD.

V and J are TRBV9 and TRBJ2-1, with D perhaps given as TRBD1 or TRBD2 (5 bases each). Trimming took off 0 bases at V and 4 bases at J, with 11 bases between the two ends. The CDR3 covers 15 residues. Per the germline V gene, CDR1 is SGDLS and CDR2 is YYNGEE. CDR3 region: CASSVEWGKYNEQFF. CDR3 nucleotide sequence: TGTGCCAGCAGCGTAGAATGGGGGAAATACAATGAGCAGTTCTTC.